A selection of T cell receptor beta chains follows, all from one sample in a study of chemoradiotherapy in HPV16-positive cancers. Profiled with immunoSEQ multiplex PCR; TCRdb holds only in-frame clones, not every one. The sample includes over 20,000 clones, approximately 73% of them seen just once. This sample was gathered from a patient who underwent chemoradiotherapy. These receptors all stem from a human donor with HPV-associated anogenital cancer. Both conserved end residues are part of each CDR3. A D gene is named only where the DNA matches it firmly. Clone size, where shown, is once, few, many, or a class for clones that have expanded.

>TRBV5-1|-|-|TRBJ2-4
CASSLEGENIQYF
TGCGCCAGCAGCTTGGAGGGAGAAAACATTCAGTACTTC
>TRBV19|-|-|TRBJ1-5
CASTHNWGGQPQHF
TGTGCCAGTACTCACAACTGGGGGGGACAGCCCCAGCATTTT
>TRBV19|-|-|TRBJ1-5
CASSNREQPQHF
TGTGCCAGTAGTAACAGGGAACAGCCCCAGCATTTT
>TRBV5-4|-|-|TRBJ1-6
CASSPTGDSPLHF
TGTGCCAGCAGCCCAACGGGGGATTCACCCCTCCACTTT
>TRBV5-4|-|-|TRBJ2-3
CASSSPQEGTDTQYF
TGTGCCAGCAGTTCACCACAAGAGGGCACAGATACGCAGTATTTT
>TRBV7-5|once|-|TRBJ1-2
CVRSSRKRVFGVKAGQWLYYGYTF
TGTGTCAGAAGCTCCAGAAAGAGGGTCTTTGGTGTCAAGGCGGGACAGTGGCTCTACTATGGCTACACCTTC
>TRBV2|few|-|TRBJ1-5
CASSGVGGNQPQHF
TGTGCCAGCAGTGGAGTTGGGGGAAATCAGCCCCAGCATTTT
>TRBV27|few|-|TRBJ2-7
CASRLQGSYEQYF
TGTGCCAGCAGGCTACAGGGCTCCTACGAGCAGTACTTC
>TRBV7-3|-|TRBD2|TRBJ2-3
CASSLRTSGRGDTQYF
TGTGCCAGCAGCTTAAGGACTAGCGGGAGAGGAGATACGCAGTATTTT
>TRBV15|-|-|TRBJ2-6
CATRQGSAGANVLTF
TGTGCCACCCGTCAGGGGAGTGCTGGGGCCAACGTCCTGACTTTC
>TRBV28|-|-|TRBJ2-2
CASSLEQPTGELFF
TGTGCCAGCAGCCTGGAACAACCTACCGGGGAGCTGTTTTTT
>TRBV19|few|-|TRBJ1-5
CASSIVGVNSNQPQHF
TGTGCCAGTAGTATCGTGGGGGTGAATAGCAATCAGCCCCAGCATTTT
>TRBV28|-|-|TRBJ1-6
CASREDSDRSYNSPLHF
TGTGCCAGCAGGGAGGACAGCGACAGATCCTATAATTCACCCCTCCACTTT